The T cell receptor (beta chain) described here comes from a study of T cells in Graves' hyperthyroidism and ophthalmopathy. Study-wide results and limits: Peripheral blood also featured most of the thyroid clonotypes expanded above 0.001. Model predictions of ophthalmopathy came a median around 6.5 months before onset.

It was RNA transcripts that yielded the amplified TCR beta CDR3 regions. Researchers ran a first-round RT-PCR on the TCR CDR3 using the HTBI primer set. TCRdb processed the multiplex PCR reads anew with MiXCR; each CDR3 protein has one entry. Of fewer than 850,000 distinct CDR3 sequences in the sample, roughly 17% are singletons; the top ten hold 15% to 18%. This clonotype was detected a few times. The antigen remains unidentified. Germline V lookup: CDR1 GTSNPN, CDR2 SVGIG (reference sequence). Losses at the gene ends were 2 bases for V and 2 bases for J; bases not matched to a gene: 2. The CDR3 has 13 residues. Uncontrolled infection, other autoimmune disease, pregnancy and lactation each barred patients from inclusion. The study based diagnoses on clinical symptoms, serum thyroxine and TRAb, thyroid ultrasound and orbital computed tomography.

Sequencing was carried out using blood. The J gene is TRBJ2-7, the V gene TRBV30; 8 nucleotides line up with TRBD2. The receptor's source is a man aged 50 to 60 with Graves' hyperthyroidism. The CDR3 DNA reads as TGTGCCTGGAGTCGGGGGGGGCCCTACGAGCAGTACTTC. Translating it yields CAWSRGGPYEQYF.